Listed below are T cell receptor beta chains from one sample, sequenced in a study of CD8+ T cells in alopecia areata. Method: immunoSEQ multiplex PCR; TCRdb's copy keeps in-frame clones and lacks some. The sample carries around 110,000 clones, around 50% recorded once. Here the sequenced sample was CD8+ T cells sorted from blood, taken at week 24, from a patient treated with tofacitinib. Receptor source: a human donor with alopecia areata. Each CDR3 is given with its conserved first and last residue. Fields, in order: J gene, V gene, clone size, D gene, CDR3 protein, CDR3 DNA. D genes are given only for firm matches. Part of the rows lack a size; the others show once, few, many or a class for expanded clones.

TRBJ2-5	TRBV2	NA	NA	CASITRWEQETQYF	TGTGCCAGCATCACCCGGTGGGAACAAGAGACCCAGTACTTC
TRBJ2-7	TRBV5-1	NA	TRBD2	CASSFGGESYEQYF	TGCGCCAGCAGCTTCGGGGGGGAGTCCTACGAGCAGTACTTC
TRBJ1-4	TRBV4-1	once	NA	CASSQVGVHGEKLFF	TGCGCCAGCAGCCAAGTAGGGGTTCACGGTGAAAAACTGTTTTTT
TRBJ2-1	TRBV4-3	NA	NA	CASSQGVRVDNEQFF	TGCGCCAGCAGCCAAGGGGTCAGGGTGGACAATGAGCAGTTCTTC
TRBJ2-7	TRBV7-2	NA	NA	CASSSGRSEQYF	TGTGCCAGCAGCTCTGGGAGGTCCGAGCAGTACTTC
TRBJ2-5	TRBV6-1	NA	NA	CASSEEDGGGETQYF	TGTGCCAGCAGTGAAGAGGACGGTGGGGGGGAGACCCAGTACTTC
TRBJ2-2	TRBV5-1	once	NA	CASSLNEVNTGELFF	TGCGCCAGCAGCTTGAACGAGGTCAACACCGGGGAGCTGTTTTTT
TRBJ1-1	TRBV7-3	medium-sized	NA	CASSPGLLGTEAFF	TGTGCCAGCAGCCCGGGACTGTTAGGCACTGAAGCTTTCTTT
TRBJ2-1	TRBV7-9	few	TRBD2	CASIPRGSGGAADEQFF	TGTGCCAGCATCCCACGGGGGAGCGGGGGGGCCGCGGATGAGCAGTTCTTC
TRBJ1-1	TRBV5-1	NA	TRBD1	CASSIDRGRTEAFF	TGCGCCAGCAGCATTGACAGGGGAAGGACTGAAGCTTTCTTT
TRBJ1-5	TRBV5-6	NA	NA	CASSASGGPQHF	TGTGCCAGCAGCGCCTCGGGAGGGCCCCAGCATTTT
TRBJ1-2	TRBV29-1	few	NA	CSVDVLGGYGYTF	TGCAGCGTTGATGTACTGGGGGGCTATGGCTACACCTTC
TRBJ1-6	TRBV27	NA	TRBD1	CASSLTGANSPLHF	TGTGCCAGCAGTTTGACAGGGGCGAATTCACCCCTCCACTTT
TRBJ2-3	TRBV6-5	NA	TRBD2	CASSYSPSGGTDTQYF	TGTGCCAGCAGTTACTCCCCTAGCGGCGGCACAGATACGCAGTATTTT
TRBJ1-1	TRBV13	NA	NA	CASSPWGSNTEAFF	TGTGCCAGCAGCCCCTGGGGCTCGAACACTGAAGCTTTCTTT
TRBJ1-5	TRBV4-2	NA	NA	CASSQDERGQPQHF	TGTGCCAGCAGCCAAGATGAAAGGGGGCAGCCCCAGCATTTT
TRBJ2-7	TRBV7-6	NA	TRBD1	CASSQWDRSSYEQYF	TGTGCCAGCAGCCAGTGGGACAGGAGCTCCTACGAGCAGTACTTC
TRBJ2-7	TRBV5-6	NA	NA	CASSFEGAYEQYF	TGTGCCAGCAGCTTCGAAGGAGCCTACGAGCAGTACTTC
TRBJ1-1	TRBV27	NA	TRBD1	CASSFVGTGNTEAFF	TGTGCCAGCAGTTTTGTCGGGACAGGGAACACTGAAGCTTTCTTT
TRBJ2-1	TRBV5-4	once	NA	CASRSDREVDNEQFF	TGTGCCAGCAGGTCGGACCGAGAAGTGGACAATGAGCAGTTCTTC
TRBJ2-1	TRBV27	NA	NA	CASSLTGSYNEQFF	TGTGCCAGCAGCCTGACGGGGTCCTACAATGAGCAGTTCTTC
TRBJ2-5	TRBV4-1	NA	NA	CASSQGPGETQYF	TGCGCCAGCAGCCAAGGCCCTGGAGAGACCCAGTACTTC
TRBJ1-6	TRBV7-6	NA	TRBD1	CASSDTGDSPLHF	TGTGCCAGCAGCGACACAGGGGATTCACCCCTCCACTTT
TRBJ1-4	TRBV27	NA	TRBD1	CASSEQGEDEKLFF	TGTGCCAGCAGTGAACAGGGGGAAGATGAAAAACTGTTTTTT
TRBJ2-5	TRBV6-5	NA	NA	CASSYSVAGQETQYF	TGTGCCAGCAGTTACTCTGTGGCGGGCCAAGAGACCCAGTACTTC
TRBJ1-5	TRBV19	NA	NA	CASEGSEGNRNQPQHF	TGTGCCAGTGAGGGATCTGAGGGTAATCGCAATCAGCCCCAGCATTTT
TRBJ2-4	TRBV4-3	once	TRBD1	CASSQDRGTANIQYF	TGCGCCAGCAGCCAAGATAGAGGGACAGCAAACATTCAGTACTTC
TRBJ2-1	TRBV29-1	NA	NA	CSVDTTGSNEQFF	TGCAGCGTTGATACGACAGGATCAAATGAGCAGTTCTTC
TRBJ2-3	TRBV9	NA	TRBD1	CASRTGTGGTDTQYF	TGTGCCAGCCGTACCGGGACAGGGGGCACAGATACGCAGTATTTT
TRBJ1-2	TRBV6-5	NA	TRBD1	CASSPQGQPRQGYTF	TGTGCCAGCAGTCCCCAGGGACAGCCCCGGCAGGGCTACACCTTC
TRBJ2-2	TRBV29-1	NA	NA	CSVETGTGELFF	TGCAGCGTTGAAACAGGGACCGGGGAGCTGTTTTTT
TRBJ2-7	TRBV10-3	NA	NA	CAISEGSSYEQYF	TGTGCCATCAGTGAGGGCAGCTCCTACGAGCAGTACTTC
TRBJ1-5	TRBV19	NA	TRBD1	CASKDRGSNQPQHF	TGTGCCAGTAAAGACAGGGGTAGCAATCAGCCCCAGCATTTT
TRBJ1-1	TRBV7-8	NA	NA	CASSLGVEADEAFF	TGTGCCAGCAGCTTAGGGGTTGAAGCAGACGAAGCTTTCTTT
TRBJ2-3	TRBV30	NA	TRBD2	CAWSVLAGSTDTQYF	TGTGCCTGGAGTGTACTAGCGGGGAGCACAGATACGCAGTATTTT
TRBJ1-1	TRBV19	few	NA	CASTPKTGVRTEAFF	TGTGCCAGCACCCCCAAGACAGGAGTAAGAACTGAAGCTTTCTTT
TRBJ2-5	TRBV6-5	NA	TRBD1	CASSSGQGEETQYF	TGTGCCAGCAGTTCGGGACAGGGAGAAGAGACCCAGTACTTC
TRBJ2-3	TRBV2	NA	TRBD2	CASRLAGGLDTQYF	TGTGCCAGCAGACTAGCGGGGGGGCTAGATACGCAGTATTTT
TRBJ2-1	TRBV7-8	NA	NA	CASSPMAVWEQFF	TGTGCCAGCAGCCCTATGGCAGTTTGGGAGCAGTTCTTC
TRBJ2-3	TRBV4-2	few	TRBD2	CASSQDEGGGADTQYF	TGTGCCAGCAGCCAAGATGAGGGCGGGGGGGCAGATACGCAGTATTTT
TRBJ2-7	TRBV9	NA	TRBD2	CASSEGGPHSYEQYF	TGTGCCAGCAGCGAGGGAGGGCCGCACTCCTACGAGCAGTACTTC
TRBJ1-5	TRBV18	once	TRBD1	CASSPDRVKGSNQPQHF	TGTGCCAGCTCACCGGACAGGGTAAAGGGTAGCAATCAGCCCCAGCATTTT
TRBJ2-7	TRBV13	NA	NA	CASSLEGGYEQYF	TGTGCCAGCAGCTTAGAGGGGGGCTACGAGCAGTACTTC
TRBJ2-2	TRBV30	NA	NA	CAWRDNGELFF	TGTGCCTGGAGGGATAACGGGGAGCTGTTTTTT
TRBJ2-7	TRBV29-1	NA	NA	CSVDVGRNYEQYF	TGCAGCGTTGATGTCGGACGGAACTACGAGCAGTACTTC
TRBJ2-3	TRBV2	NA	TRBD2	CASITSGGIRTDTQYF	TGTGCCAGCATCACGAGCGGGGGAATTCGCACAGATACGCAGTATTTT
TRBJ2-7	TRBV29-1	NA	NA	CSVEDVGYEQYF	TGCAGCGTTGAAGATGTGGGATACGAGCAGTACTTC
TRBJ2-6	TRBV27	NA	NA	CASSRGPGAGANVLTF	TGTGCCAGCAGCCGGGGACCGGGGGCTGGGGCCAACGTCCTGACTTTC
TRBJ2-5	TRBV19	NA	TRBD1	CASSPPGTGTKETQYF	TGTGCCAGTAGCCCCCCCGGGACAGGAACAAAAGAGACCCAGTACTTC